This T cell receptor (beta chain) derives from a study of blood T cell repertoires in COVID-19. Study-level information: Samples taken during acute and convalescent COVID-19 were collected in the United States, Italy and Spain. Sources were T cells, B-cell-depleted T cells, or PBMCs; the material itself was cDNA or gDNA.

Trimming at V came to 4 bases and at J to 0 bases, leaving 2 bases not matched to a gene. This CDR3 is built from 15 residues. Germline V gene data show CDR1 as PRHDT and CDR2 as FYEKMQ (reference sequence). Per the study methods: Quantification of nucleated cells was approximated via reference gene primer amplification. Data came from immunoSEQ multiplex PCR; TCRdb stores just in-frame clones and leaves some out. V and J calls and clone size are copied from that table; D and trimming were computed from the DNA. The sample gives about 78,000 clones, more than 75% of which show up once; 4.5% to 5.5% is in the top ten.

V and J are TRBV13 and TRBJ2-7; TRBD2 agrees at 11 bases. Sequenced sample: peripheral blood. This TCR was sampled from a man aged 50 or older with active or convalescent COVID-19. The CDR3 loop is CASSSSGGRSYEQYV. As DNA, the CDR3 is TGTGCCAGCAGCTCTAGCGGGGGGCGCTCCTACGAGCAGTACGTC.